This T cell receptor beta chain was sequenced during a study of cytomegalovirus exposure and HLA in healthy donors. V was clipped by 2 bases and J by 3 bases, with 13 bases between them. CDR1 LNHDA and CDR2 SQIVND come from the germline V gene (reference sequence). This CDR3 is 16 amino acids long. The PCR had 60 Vbeta and 13 Jbeta primers. The repertoire was sequenced with immunoSEQ multiplex PCR; TCRdb's copy has only in-frame clones and lacks some. The sample yields some 160,000 clones, about 78% seen once. Concerning this clone: Antigen: not known.

Study-wide results and limits: Earlier results showed most TCR beta V segments being productive about 90% or about 30% of the time. Among the CMV-associated chains, a few were confirmed in vitro as specific for CMV antigens. Common viral pathogens (according to a later analysis) appeared linked to several of the most significant clusters.

The sequence was obtained from a man between 35 and 55 years old in good health and CMV-seronegative. J is TRBJ2-2 and V is TRBV19; maybe TRBD2 (6 bases). Sequencing used PBMCs. The CDR3 is CASSIPGRGDTGELFF. The CDR3 nucleotides read TGTGCCAGTAGTATACCGGGACGCGGGGACACCGGGGAGCTGTTTTTT.